Shown below are 22 T cell receptor beta chains from a single sample sequenced in a study of T cells in Graves' hyperthyroidism and ophthalmopathy. Amplified TCR beta CDR3 regions derived from RNA transcripts. Researchers ran a first-round RT-PCR on the TCR CDR3 using the HTBI primer set. Each CDR3 protein is one row after TCRdb ran MiXCR on the multiplex PCR reads. The top ten clones hold roughly 29% of a sample with around 540,000 distinct CDR3 sequences, roughly 15% of them seen once. The material sequenced was blood. The receptors were gathered from a woman under 40 with Graves' ophthalmopathy.

The V call is TRBV5-1, the J call TRBJ1-1; the D gene is possibly TRBD1 (5 bases). V gave up 4 bases and J gave up 0 bases, with 22 bases separating them. CDR1 and CDR2 from the germline V gene are SGHRS and YFSETQ. The CDR3 has 18 residues. The CDR3 coding sequence is TGCGCCAGCAGCCCACGAATGATCGGGGCCTTCATGAACACTGAAGCTTTCTTT. This codes for CASSPRMIGAFMNTEAFF.

The chain recombines TRBV9 with TRBJ2-4; D assignment may be TRBD1 or TRBD2 (5 bases each). The CDR3 contains 17 residues. Germline lookup yields CDR1 SGDLS and CDR2 YYNGEE. V lost 4 bases, J lost 7 bases, and 24 bases lay in between. CDR3 nucleotides: TGTGCCAGCAGCTCCGAAACGAACTACGGGGCCGAGAACATTCAGTACTTC. Translated, it gives CASSSETNYGAENIQYF.

This clonotype was observed a handful of times. The rearrangement links TRBV7-3 to TRBJ1-5; 7 nucleotides agree with TRBD1. The CDR3 loop spans 14 amino acids. J lost 4 bases, V lost 5 bases, and 5 bases had no gene match. The germline gives CDR1 SGHTA, CDR2 FQGTGA. The CDR3 nucleotides read TGTGCCAGCAGCCTATACAGGGGAAATCAGCCCCAGCATTTT. Protein sequence: CASSLYRGNQPQHF.

This clonotype came up many times. The chain recombines TRBV5-1 with TRBJ2-1; TRBD2 matches 10 bases. With V trimmed by 0 bases and J by 8 bases, 8 bases remained unmatched. Per the germline V gene, CDR1 is SGHRS and CDR2 is YFSETQ. The CDR3 totals 16 residues. CDR3 coding DNA: TGCGCCAGCAGCTTGGATGCTAGCGGGAGCCGTTATGAGCAGTTCTTC. The encoded protein is CASSLDASGSRYEQFF.

This clonotype occurred a few times. The V and J genes are TRBV7-3 and TRBJ1-2; maybe TRBD1 (5 bases). Trimming took 5 bases from V and 12 from J, leaving 19 bases between them. Germline CDR1 SGHTA, CDR2 FQGTGA. The CDR3 spans 13 residues. CDR3 amino acids: CASSGPGRPGHTF. CDR3 bases: TGTGCCAGCAGCGGACCGGGACGTCCTGGTCACACCTTC.

This clonotype appeared many times. This rearrangement joins TRBV28 to TRBJ1-2; D may be TRBD1 (5 bases). The CDR3 runs to 14 residues. The germline V and J ends were trimmed by 3 bases and 4 bases, with 12 bases remaining between them. CDR1 is MDHEN and CDR2 is SYDVKM in the germline V gene. In DNA, the CDR3 is TGTGCCAGCAGTTTCGGGGCGCCGGGCTATGGCTACACCTTC. It yields the protein CASSFGAPGYGYTF.

The CDR3 DNA sequence: TGTGCCAGCAGGGCCTCTGGGGCCAACGTCCTGACTTTC. Translated: CASRASGANVLTF. The V call is TRBV27, the J call TRBJ2-6, with D uncertain. Germline loops: CDR1 MNHEY, CDR2 SMNVEV (reference sequence). The length of the CDR3 is 13 residues. V was shortened by 6 bases and J by 0 bases, with 3 bases between the two germline ends.

This clonotype was counted many times. The V call is TRBV30, the J call TRBJ2-7; no definite D call. V shed 0 bases and J shed 4 bases, with 4 bases lying between them. This CDR3 has 11 amino acids. Germline V CDR1 and CDR2: GTSNPN, SVGIG (reference sequence). The CDR3: CAWSVQYEQYF. CDR3 nucleotide sequence: TGTGCCTGGAGTGTACAGTACGAGCAGTACTTC. The variable domain in full, with the rest retrieved from reference TRBV30 and TRBJ2-7, is SQTIHQWPATLVQPVGSPLSLECTVEGTSNPNLYWYRQAAGRGLQLLFYSVGIGQISSEVPQNLSASRPQDRQFILSSKKLLLSDSGFYLCAWSVQYEQYFGPGTRLTVT.

This clonotype was picked up many times. The rearrangement joins TRBV2 to TRBJ1-4; D might be TRBD1 (5 bases). The CDR3 loop spans 14 amino acids. Germline CDR1 and CDR2: SNHLY and FYNNEI. Trimming took off 3 bases at V and 5 bases at J, with 10 bases between the two ends. CDR3 bases: TGTGCCAGCAGTGAGCAGGGAAGCAATGAAAAACTGTTTTTT. Its protein product is CASSEQGSNEKLFF.

This clonotype was observed many times. The gene calls are TRBV3-1 and TRBJ2-1, with 7 bases lining up with TRBD2. The V and J ends lost 2 bases and 7 bases, in that order; junction bases with no gene match: 11. This CDR3 comprises 16 residues. Germline CDR1 LGHDT, CDR2 YNNKEL (reference sequence). The CDR3 coding sequence is TGTGCCAGCAGCCAAACACTAGCGCACCTTTTGAATGAGCAGTTCTTC. Translated: CASSQTLAHLLNEQFF.

This clonotype was found many times. The chain is built from TRBV11-1 and TRBJ2-5; 8 nucleotides align to TRBD1. The V gene end was trimmed by 4 bases and the J gene end by 1 base; junction bases not matched to a gene: 5. Germline V gene sequence: CDR1 SGHAT, CDR2 FQDESV (reference sequence). This CDR3 is built from 15 residues. In DNA, the CDR3 is TGTGCCAGCAGCTGTGACAGGGGAGGCCAAGAGACCCAGTACTTC. Its translation is CASSCDRGGQETQYF.

This clonotype was observed many times. V usage is TRBV11-2 and J usage is TRBJ2-7; D is unclear. V lost 5 bases to trimming and J lost 6 bases, with 20 bases between them. CDR3 length: 15 residues. CDR1 and CDR2 from the germline V gene are SGHAT and FQNNGV. The CDR3 here is CASSPLERYGIEQYF. The CDR3 DNA sequence: TGTGCCAGCAGCCCCCTAGAGAGGTATGGGATCGAGCAGTACTTC.

There are many counts of this clonotype. V and J are TRBV3-1 and TRBJ2-1; tentative D call: TRBD1 (6 bases). V was cut by 0 bases and J by 2 bases, with 11 bases left in between. The CDR3 covers 16 residues. Germline V gene data show CDR1 as LGHDT and CDR2 as YNNKEL (reference sequence). The CDR3 DNA reads TGTGCCAGCAGCCAAGAATCAGGGGACCCCTACAATGAGCAGTTCTTC. This sequence encodes CASSQESGDPYNEQFF.

The chain combines TRBV11-2 with TRBJ2-1; D possibly corresponds to TRBD1 (5 bases). Trimming stripped 4 bases from V and 2 bases from J, with 15 bases between. The CDR3 is 16 residues long. Germline V lookup: CDR1 SGHAT, CDR2 FQNNGV. The CDR3: CASSSTRARAYNEQFF. DNA for the CDR3: TGTGCCAGCAGCTCCACCAGGGCTAGAGCCTACAATGAGCAGTTCTTC.

The sample holds many counts of this clonotype. V is TRBV5-5 and J is TRBJ2-5; 8 bases line up with TRBD1. This CDR3 comprises 13 residues. V lost 4 bases, J lost 2 bases, and 1 base stayed unmatched. Germline V gene lookup returns CDR1 SGHKS and CDR2 YYEKEE (reference sequence). The CDR3 DNA reads TGTGCCAGCAGCAGGACAGGGCAAGAGACCCAGTACTTC. This codes for CASSRTGQETQYF.

This clonotype was recorded a few times. The chain is built from TRBV6-2 or TRBV6-3 and TRBJ2-1; D remains ambiguous. V lost 5 bases, J lost 2 bases, and 7 bases lay in between. The CDR3 has 13 residues. Germline lookup yields CDR1 MNHEY and CDR2 SVGEGT. CDR3 coding DNA: TGTGCCAGCAGTCGCAATACCTACAATGAGCAGTTCTTC. Translated, it gives CASSRNTYNEQFF.

This clonotype was counted ten times or more. This rearrangement joins TRBV20-1 to TRBJ2-7; D remains ambiguous. The CDR3 spans 15 residues. Germline lookup yields CDR1 DFQATT and CDR2 SNEGSKA (reference sequence). V was trimmed by 5 bases and J by 5 bases, leaving 22 bases between them. The CDR3 loop is CSASLPLPIFNEQYF. CDR3 DNA: TGCAGTGCTTCACTCCCCCTACCAATATTCAACGAGCAGTACTTC.

This clonotype was detected ten times or more. J is TRBJ2-2 and V is TRBV12-3 or TRBV12-4; weak D call: TRBD2 (6 bases). Deletions cut 5 bases from V and 5 bases from J, with 15 bases between. The CDR3 loop spans 15 amino acids. Here the CDR3 reads CASSPVADGTGELFF. The CDR3 DNA sequence: TGTGCCAGCAGTCCCGTAGCGGACGGAACCGGGGAGCTGTTTTTT.

The V call is TRBV20-1, the J call TRBJ1-4; TRBD1 is a possible D gene (5 bases). V gave up 5 bases and J gave up 4 bases, with 14 bases separating them. This CDR3 contains 14 residues. CDR1 and CDR2 from the germline V gene are DFQATT and SNEGSKA (reference sequence). The CDR3 DNA reads as TGCAGTGCTCCTCCGGGACCCCTTAATGAAAAACTGTTTTTT. It specifies CSAPPGPLNEKLFF.

About this clonotype itself: Just one base apart from a much larger clone, this may be a read error. The V gene is TRBV6-2 or TRBV6-3, the J gene TRBJ1-5; D is undetermined. Germline V lookup: CDR1 MNHEY, CDR2 SVGEGT. The CDR3 extends over 16 amino acids. Between the trimmed V and J ends, which lost 6 bases and 3 bases, there was a span of 18 bases. CDR3: CASRRPGVEDNQPQHF. The CDR3 DNA is TGTGCCAGCAGAAGGCCAGGCGTAGAGGACAATCAGCCCCAGCATTTT.

The J gene is TRBJ2-1, the V gene TRBV20-1; 13 bases line up with TRBD2. CDR1 and CDR2 from the germline V gene are DFQATT and SNEGSKA (reference sequence). V was clipped by 5 bases and J by 5 bases; unmatched bases: 12. The CDR3 has 17 residues. The CDR3 region is CSALSGLAGVWDNEQFF. CDR3 DNA: TGCAGTGCTTTGAGTGGACTAGCGGGAGTATGGGACAATGAGCAGTTCTTC.

The chain uses TRBV6-1 and TRBJ2-5; a possible D gene is TRBD1 (5 bases). The CDR3 extends over 15 amino acids. Deletions cut 3 bases from V and 1 base from J, with 12 bases between. Germline V gives CDR1 MNHNS, CDR2 SASEGT. The CDR3 region has the DNA TGTGCCAGCAGTGAGGGGTTGGGGCCCCAAGAGACCCAGTACTTC. This codes for CASSEGLGPQETQYF.